Included here is one T cell receptor (beta chain) sequence, with context. Assay execution took place at the deep level. Several immunoSEQ plates held equal portions of the genomic DNA taken from each subset. Sorted-subset replicate PCRs used 150 to 200 ng DNA, some 31,000 T cell genomes. Using immunoSEQ multiplex PCR, the repertoire was profiled, and TCRdb retains in-frame clones only, with some absent. This table has about 2.2 million clones, around 95% appearing once. The data originate from a study of shared clonotypes between healthy human individuals. As for the study in general: CD4 naive and memory got three plates each, CD8 naive two, CD8 memory one.

V was cut by 0 bases and J by 2 bases, with 10 bases left in between. This CDR3 contains 15 residues. Germline CDR1 and CDR2: SGHRS and YFSETQ. Naive CD8 populations comprised CD45RO-negative cells positively selected for CCR7, excluding terminally differentiated effector memory CD45RA+ cells. The sequencing input was naive CD8+ T cells from PBMCs. The source of this sequence is a man aged 18 to 29 in good health. Some clones in this sample may be carry-over from other donors' samples. This chain joins TRBV5-1 and TRBJ2-3; D unclear. CDR3 sequence reads: CASSLEERPTDTQYF. CDR3 nucleotides: TGCGCCAGCAGCTTGGAGGAGCGCCCCACAGATACGCAGTATTTT.